What follows are 20 T cell receptor beta chains derived from one specimen sequenced in a study of regulatory T cells in long-lasting Graves disease. Arm-PCR of CDR3 regions and iRepertoire HTBI primers were the basis on which TCR beta libraries were built. One entry per CDR3 protein results from TCRdb running MiXCR on the multiplex PCR reads. Of under 800,000 distinct CDR3 sequences listed, 16% are singletons. Time point defined: newly diagnosed GD, antithyroid drugs for less than 3 months. The TCR library was prepared using RNA isolated from PBMCs. This sample also belongs to another study, concerning T cells in Graves' hyperthyroidism and ophthalmopathy.

The sample in question was peripheral blood mononuclear cells (PBMCs), obtained at new diagnosis, from a patient treated with antithyroid drugs. Source of these receptors: a woman in her twenties or thirties with Graves disease.

This clonotype was observed a few times. V usage is TRBV5-1 and J usage is TRBJ2-1; 13 nucleotides agree with TRBD2. The germline CDR1 and CDR2 sequences are SGHRS and YFSETQ. The V segment lost 0 bases and the J segment 6 bases; nucleotides outside the gene matches: 9. The CDR3 runs 18 residues. The chain's CDR3 is CASSLEATSGRASNEQFF. The CDR3 bases are TGCGCCAGCAGCTTGGAGGCTACTAGCGGGAGGGCCTCCAATGAGCAGTTCTTC.

A few counts support this clonotype. This chain connects TRBV30 to TRBJ2-7; maybe TRBD1 (5 bases). The CDR3 sequence is 15 residues long. From germline, CDR1 is GTSNPN and CDR2 SVGIG (reference sequence). The germline V and J ends were trimmed by 2 bases and 0 bases, with 14 bases remaining between them. For the CDR3, the DNA is TGTGCCTGGAGTCGGATGGGGCTATCCTCCTACGAGCAGTACTTC. Translating it yields CAWSRMGLSSYEQYF.

This clonotype was picked up one time. The chain recombines TRBV25-1 with TRBJ1-3, with a tentative D call TRBD1 (5 bases). This CDR3 comprises 15 residues. The ends were cut back, 6 bases at V and 0 bases at J, with 12 bases in the middle. In germline, CDR1 is MGHDK, CDR2 SYGVNS. The CDR3 DNA is TGTGCCAGCAGATCGGGACCGACCTCTGGAAACACCATATATTTT. This translates into CASRSGPTSGNTIYF.

The chain is built from TRBV5-8 and TRBJ2-7, with D uncertain. Deletions cut 6 bases from V and 4 bases from J, with 11 bases between. Looked up from germline, CDR1 is SGHTS and CDR2 is YDEGEE. The CDR3 totals 12 residues. The CDR3 nucleotides read TGTGCCAGCACCAACCCCCCGTACGAGCAGTACTTC. It translates to CASTNPPYEQYF.

This clonotype has at least ten counts. The CDR3 region is CASRGGVSTDTQYF. DNA of the CDR3: TGCGCCAGCCGGGGCGGAGTCAGCACAGATACGCAGTATTTT. The gene calls are TRBV5-1 and TRBJ2-3; the D call may be TRBD1 or TRBD2 (5 bases each). Germline-derived CDR1 and CDR2 are SGHRS and YFSETQ. The CDR3 totals 14 residues. Between the trimmed V and J ends, which lost 7 bases and 0 bases, there was a span of 12 bases.

This rearrangement joins TRBV3-1 to TRBJ1-6; 7 bases are a match to TRBD1. This CDR3 comprises 16 residues. The V segment lost 0 bases and the J segment 9 bases; nucleotides outside the gene matches: 8. CDR1 and CDR2 (germline): LGHDT, YNNKEL (reference sequence). CDR3 in DNA: TGTGCCAGCAGCCAAGATAGCGGACAGGTCGGTTCACCCCTCCACTTT. This gives the protein CASSQDSGQVGSPLHF.

The J gene is TRBJ2-2, the V gene TRBV24-1, with D maybe TRBD2 (5 bases). Germline V gene lookup returns CDR1 KGHDR and CDR2 SFDVKD. The V end lost 1 base, the J end lost 5 bases, and 13 bases lay between the germline ends. CDR3 length equals 16 residues. As DNA, the CDR3 is TGTGCCACCAGTGATTTAACTAGTTCGGGGACCGGGGAGCTGTTTTTT. Residues: CATSDLTSSGTGELFF.

This clonotype was recorded a few times. The rearrangement joins TRBV3-1 to TRBJ2-1; 8 nucleotides line up with TRBD2. TRBJ2-5 explains the end of the DNA better; the J call may be wrong. The length of the CDR3 is 17 residues. Germline values: CDR1 LGHDT, CDR2 YNNKEL (reference sequence). CDR3 nucleotides: TGTGCCAGCAGCCAAGCGCCCGCGGGAGGAGGACAAGAGACCCAGTACTTC. It specifies CASSQAPAGGGQETQYF.

The V and J genes are TRBV5-5 and TRBJ2-5; 8 bases map to TRBD2. CDR1 is SGHKS and CDR2 is YYEKEE in the germline V gene (reference sequence). V lost 2 bases, J lost 3 bases, and 3 bases stayed unmatched. The CDR3 is 14 amino acids. In DNA form, the CDR3 reads TGTGCCAGCAGCTTTAGCGGGGCTGAAGAGACCCAGTACTTC. Protein product: CASSFSGAEETQYF.

The genes are TRBV2 and TRBJ1-2; D remains unclear. The CDR3 runs to 12 residues. The ends were cut back, 6 bases at V and 4 bases at J, with 9 bases in the middle. Germline loops: CDR1 SNHLY, CDR2 FYNNEI. This chain's CDR3 is CASSPRTYGYTF. The CDR3 DNA is TGTGCCAGCAGCCCGCGGACCTATGGCTACACCTTC.

The genes are TRBV6-9 and TRBJ1-1, with no clear D. Germline V lookup: CDR1 MNHGY, CDR2 SVAAGI. The CDR3 is 13 amino acids. V lost 3 bases and J lost 4, with 9 bases in between. The chain's CDR3 is CASSYRTSTEAFF. The CDR3 DNA sequence: TGTGCCAGCAGTTACCGTACATCCACTGAAGCTTTCTTT.

In its sample, this clonotype was seen a few times. The V call is TRBV30, the J call TRBJ2-2, with no clear D. Germline CDR1 is GTSNPN and CDR2 is SVGIG (reference sequence). V was pared by 3 bases and J by 8 bases, with 7 bases between. The CDR3 consists of 11 residues. The CDR3 protein is CAWSMGGELFF. CDR3 nucleotides: TGTGCCTGGAGCATGGGGGGGGAGCTGTTTTTT.

The chain uses TRBV20-1 and TRBJ2-7; the match to TRBD2 covers 13 bases. After removal of 1 base from V and 3 bases from J, the junction contained 3 bases not matched to a gene. CDR3 length: 15 amino acids. Germline CDR1 DFQATT, CDR2 SNEGSKA (reference sequence). As DNA, the CDR3 is TGCAGTGCTAGAGTCCGACTAGCGGGGGGCTACGAGCAGTACTTC. Translating it yields CSARVRLAGGYEQYF.

This clonotype was seen many times. The V and J genes are TRBV30 and TRBJ1-4; TRBD1 agrees at 7 bases. The germline gives CDR1 GTSNPN, CDR2 SVGIG (reference sequence). The CDR3 runs to 15 residues. The ends lost 2 bases at V and 4 bases at J; junction bases unmatched: 7. The CDR3 spells CAWSKPGQNNEKLFF. The CDR3 DNA reads TGTGCCTGGAGTAAACCGGGACAGAATAATGAAAAACTGTTTTTT.

The chain uses TRBV6-1 and TRBJ2-5; 9 positions match TRBD1. Trimming at V came to 4 bases and at J to 2 bases, leaving 5 bases not matched to a gene. The CDR3 extends over 15 amino acids. The V gene's germline CDR1 is MNHNS and CDR2 SASEGT. CDR3 loop: CASSADRGSQETQYF. In nucleotides, the CDR3 is TGTGCCAGCAGTGCGGACAGGGGATCGCAAGAGACCCAGTACTTC.

This clonotype was counted at least ten times. The chain recombines TRBV6-1 with TRBJ2-4; TRBD2 might be the D (6 bases). There are 14 residues in the CDR3. Per germline, CDR1 MNHNS and CDR2 SASEGT. Trimming shortened V by 6 bases and J by 4 bases, and 13 bases separated the two germline ends. CDR3 sequence (DNA): TGTGCCAGCAGCTCCGGCGGGATAAAAAACATTCAGTACTTC. This encodes CASSSGGIKNIQYF.

This clonotype has a handful of counts. The genes are TRBV20-1 and TRBJ2-1; either TRBD1 or TRBD2 may supply D (5 bases each). CDR1 is DFQATT, CDR2 SNEGSKA, per germline (reference sequence). Deletions cut 6 bases from V and 6 bases from J, with 27 bases between. The CDR3 runs to 17 residues. The CDR3 region is CSAPSRAGRRLFNEQFF. The CDR3 DNA reads as TGCAGTGCCCCGAGCAGGGCGGGCAGGCGACTTTTCAATGAGCAGTTCTTC.

This clonotype was observed a few times. This sequence joins TRBV7-3 and TRBJ2-3; 14 nucleotides line up with TRBD2. CDR3 length equals 17 residues. With V trimmed by 1 base and J by 5 bases, 5 bases remained unmatched. Germline V CDR1 and CDR2: SGHTA, FQGTGA. CDR3 sequence: CASSLKPGLAGGDTQYF. Written as DNA, the CDR3 is TGTGCCAGCAGCTTAAAGCCCGGACTAGCGGGAGGAGATACGCAGTATTTT.

As for this clonotype: A much larger clone differs from this one at a single base, so this may be a read error. The chain recombines TRBV20-1 with TRBJ2-7; TRBD2 matches at 8 bases. The germline CDR1 and CDR2 sequences are DFQATT and SNEGSKA (reference sequence). V lost 5 bases, J lost 5 bases, and 14 bases stayed unmatched. The CDR3 spans 15 residues. DNA of the CDR3: TGCAGTGCTCGCAAACTCGGGAGGGCTTTCGACGAGCAGTACTTC. It translates to CSARKLGRAFDEQYF.

The table lists this clonotype with many counts. V gene TRBV24-1 combines with J gene TRBJ2-7; TRBD1 matches 10 bases. From germline, CDR1 is KGHDR and CDR2 SFDVKD. The CDR3 loop spans 16 amino acids. The ends lost 2 bases at V and 6 bases at J; junction bases unmatched: 9. This CDR3 reads CATSDSDPGQGFEQYF. The CDR3 DNA follows: TGTGCCACCAGTGATTCGGATCCGGGACAGGGGTTCGAGCAGTACTTC.